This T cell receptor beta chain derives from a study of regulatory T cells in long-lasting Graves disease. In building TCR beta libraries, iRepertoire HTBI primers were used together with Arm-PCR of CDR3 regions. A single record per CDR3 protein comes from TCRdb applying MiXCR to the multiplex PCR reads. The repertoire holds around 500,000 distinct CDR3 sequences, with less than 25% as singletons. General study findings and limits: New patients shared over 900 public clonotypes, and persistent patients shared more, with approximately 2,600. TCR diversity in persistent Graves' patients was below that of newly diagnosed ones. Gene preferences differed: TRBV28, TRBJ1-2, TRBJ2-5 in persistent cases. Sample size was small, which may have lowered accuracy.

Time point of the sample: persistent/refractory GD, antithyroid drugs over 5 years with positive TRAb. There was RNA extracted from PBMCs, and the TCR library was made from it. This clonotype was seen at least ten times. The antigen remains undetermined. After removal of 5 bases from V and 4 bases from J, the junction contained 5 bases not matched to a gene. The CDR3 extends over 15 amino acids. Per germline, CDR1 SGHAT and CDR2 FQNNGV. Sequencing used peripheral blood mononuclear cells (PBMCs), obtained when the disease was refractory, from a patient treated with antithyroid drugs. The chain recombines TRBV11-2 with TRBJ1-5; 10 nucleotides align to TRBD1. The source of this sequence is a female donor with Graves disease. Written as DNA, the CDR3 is TGTGCCAGCAGCCGAGGGACAGGGGTGAATCAGCCCCAGCATTTT. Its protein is CASSRGTGVNQPQHF.